This T cell receptor beta chain comes out of a study of shared clonotypes between healthy human individuals. Study details: In total, the donors were a couple of women and three men aged 18 to 49. Plates per donor: three CD4 naive, three CD4 memory, two CD8 naive, one CD8 memory. Study findings and constraints: Sampling was confined to blood; repertoires within tissues likely differ.

Template for every sorted-subset replicate PCR totaled about 200 ng DNA, about 30,000 T cell genomes. Profiled with immunoSEQ multiplex PCR; TCRdb holds only in-frame clones, not every one. The sample carries around 1,900,000 clones, roughly 95% recorded once. The naive CD8 subset, CD45RO-negative cells positively selected for CCR7, excluded terminally differentiated effector memory CD45RA+ cells. Between the trimmed V and J ends, which lost 1 base and 1 base, there was a span of 4 bases. This CDR3 spans 13 amino acids. The germline CDR1 and CDR2 sequences are SGHTA and FQGTGA. A single count supports this clone. Its antigen is not identified.

The source of this sequence is a man aged 18 to 30 in good health. Some clones in this sample may be carry-over from other donors' samples. The material sequenced was naive CD8+ T cells from PBMCs. This chain uses TRBV7-3 with TRBJ2-5, with no clear D. CDR3 amino acids: CASSLIGQETQYF. The DNA of the CDR3 is TGTGCCAGCAGCTTAATAGGCCAAGAGACCCAGTACTTC.